These 29 T cell receptor beta chains were all obtained from the same sample, sequenced in a study of CD8 T cells in ankylosing spondylitis. TCRdb re-analysed the 5' RACE reads in MiXCR, keeping a single row per CDR3 protein. The sample has more than 7,500 distinct CDR3 sequences, about 3.9% seen once. The source material was blood, either unsorted or a sorted T cell fraction (not recorded which). The receptors shown here come from a female donor with ankylosing spondylitis or in good health (not recorded which).

This clonotype was observed at least ten times. The V call is TRBV9, the J call TRBJ2-3, with TRBD2 as a possible D gene (5 bases). CDR3 length: 14 amino acids. V lost 0 bases and J lost 2, with 7 bases in between. CDR1 is SGDLS, CDR2 YYNGEE, per germline. CDR3: CASSVVGDTDTQYF. The CDR3 nucleotides are TGTGCCAGCAGCGTAGTCGGGGACACAGATACGCAGTATTTT.

At least ten counts were recorded for this clonotype. The gene calls are TRBV9 and TRBJ2-7; TRBD1 matches at 9 bases. CDR1 and CDR2 (germline): SGDLS, YYNGEE. The length of the CDR3 is 14 residues. J lost 5 bases, V lost 4 bases, and 7 bases had no gene match. CDR3 loop: CASSFRDRAHEQYF. CDR3 DNA sequence: TGTGCCAGCAGCTTCCGGGACAGGGCGCACGAGCAGTACTTC.

This clonotype was seen many times. This sequence joins TRBV9 and TRBJ2-3; D gene ambiguous. There are 16 residues in the CDR3. Trimming stripped 4 bases from V and 0 bases from J, with 15 bases between. Germline V CDR1 and CDR2: SGDLS, YYNGEE. As DNA, the CDR3 is TGTGCCAGCAGCCTCCCCTCGTCTTCTAGCACAGATACGCAGTATTTT. Its protein product is CASSLPSSSSTDTQYF. Together with reference TRBV9 and TRBJ2-3, the CDR3 gives the full variable domain: DSGVTQTPKHLITATGQRVTLRCSPRSGDLSVYWYQQSLDQGLQFLIQYYNGEERAKGNILERFSAQQFPDLHSELNLSSLELGDSALYFCASSLPSSSSTDTQYFGPGTRLTVL.

This clonotype came up many times. This chain links TRBV9 with TRBJ2-3; no definite D call. Deletions cut 3 bases from V and 2 bases from J, with 10 bases between. Germline V CDR1 and CDR2: SGDLS, YYNGEE. The CDR3 runs 14 residues. For the CDR3, the DNA is TGTGCCAGCAGCGAACTTGGTTCCACAGATACGCAGTATTTT. This codes for CASSELGSTDTQYF.

There are many counts of this clonotype. The CDR3 loop is CASSTSTVMNTEAFF. CDR3 nucleotides: TGTGCCAGCAGCACGTCGACAGTTATGAACACTGAAGCTTTCTTT. This sequence joins TRBV9 and TRBJ1-1; D is perhaps TRBD1 (5 bases). This CDR3 comprises 15 residues. V was trimmed by 4 bases and J by 0 bases, leaving 13 bases between them. CDR1 is SGDLS, CDR2 YYNGEE, per germline. Looking up the rest from reference TRBV9 and TRBJ1-1 gives the full variable domain: DSGVTQTPKHLITATGQRVTLRCSPRSGDLSVYWYQQSLDQGLQFLIQYYNGEERAKGNILERFSAQQFPDLHSELNLSSLELGDSALYFCASSTSTVMNTEAFFGQGTRLTVV.

Relative to its sample, this clonotype is medium-sized. The CDR3 region has the DNA TGTGCCAGCAGCTTAACAGGGCAAGGCTACACCTTC. Protein product: CASSLTGQGYTF. V usage is TRBV9 and J usage is TRBJ1-2, with D perhaps matching TRBD1 (6 bases). The germline V and J ends were trimmed by 4 bases and 8 bases, with 12 bases remaining between them. The length of the CDR3 is 12 residues. The V gene's germline CDR1 is SGDLS and CDR2 YYNGEE.

This clonotype is deemed medium-sized. This rearrangement joins TRBV9 to TRBJ2-1, with 13 bases fitting TRBD2. Trimming removed 0 bases from V and 0 bases from J; junction bases left unmatched: 3. The CDR3 totals 18 residues. Germline V gene lookup returns CDR1 SGDLS and CDR2 YYNGEE. CDR3 residues: CASSVDWTSGSSYNEQFF. The DNA for the CDR3 is TGTGCCAGCAGCGTAGATTGGACTAGCGGGAGCTCCTACAATGAGCAGTTCTTC. Using reference TRBV9 and TRBJ2-1 for the parts outside the CDR3, the full variable domain is DSGVTQTPKHLITATGQRVTLRCSPRSGDLSVYWYQQSLDQGLQFLIQYYNGEERAKGNILERFSAQQFPDLHSELNLSSLELGDSALYFCASSVDWTSGSSYNEQFFGPGTRLTVL.

This clonotype is deemed medium-sized. The genes are TRBV9 and TRBJ1-2, with TRBD1 matching 9 bases. The germline V gene encodes CDR1 SGDLS and CDR2 YYNGEE. Germline trimming cut 3 bases from V and 5 bases from J; bases unmatched to any gene: 2. This CDR3 spans 13 amino acids. CDR3 protein: CASSGTGVYGYTF. CDR3 DNA: TGTGCCAGCAGCGGGACAGGGGTTTATGGCTACACCTTC.

This clonotype was picked up a small number of times. This chain links TRBV9 with TRBJ1-6; tentative D call: TRBD1 (6 bases). This CDR3 spans 13 amino acids. Per germline, CDR1 SGDLS and CDR2 YYNGEE. V dropped 8 bases and J dropped 6 bases, with 12 bases sitting between them. For the CDR3, the DNA is TGTGCCAGTCGAGGGGGGATTAATTCACCCCTCCACTTT. This translates into CASRGGINSPLHF.

This clonotype was seen ten or more times. As DNA, the CDR3 is TGTGCCAGCAGCCTTGACGACTATGGCTACACCTTC. Its protein product is CASSLDDYGYTF. This sequence joins TRBV9 and TRBJ1-2; D ambiguous. Trimming removed 4 bases at V and 3 bases at J, with 7 bases between. The CDR3 sequence is 12 residues long. Germline V CDR1 and CDR2: SGDLS, YYNGEE.

V and J are TRBV9 and TRBJ2-1, with TRBD2 identical over 11 bases. The CDR3 has 16 residues. V was clipped by 4 bases and J by 1 base; unmatched bases: 4. Germline CDR1 SGDLS, CDR2 YYNGEE. The CDR3 DNA follows: TGTGCCAGCAGCCCGGGGACTAGCGGATCCTACAATGAGCAGTTCTTC. The encoded protein is CASSPGTSGSYNEQFF.

By share of the sample, this clonotype is medium-sized. The CDR3 DNA sequence: TGTGCCAGCAGCGCCGGCCTTAATGAGCAGTTCTTC. Encoded protein: CASSAGLNEQFF. The gene calls are TRBV9 and TRBJ2-1; no reliable D call. The germline V gene has CDR1 SGDLS and CDR2 YYNGEE. CDR3 length: 12 amino acids. Trimming stripped 3 bases from V and 7 bases from J, with 8 bases between. Full variable domain (rest looked up from reference TRBV9 and TRBJ2-1): DSGVTQTPKHLITATGQRVTLRCSPRSGDLSVYWYQQSLDQGLQFLIQYYNGEERAKGNILERFSAQQFPDLHSELNLSSLELGDSALYFCASSAGLNEQFFGPGTRLTVL.

To note about this clonotype: A much larger clone differs from this one at a single base, so this may be a read error. The V gene is TRBV9, the J gene TRBJ2-5; possibly TRBD1 for D (5 bases). The CDR3 contains 15 residues. From germline, CDR1 is SGDLS and CDR2 YYNGEE. CDR3 in DNA: TGTGCCAGCAGCGTAGGGGGCGCGAATAGAGAGACCCAGAACTTC. It is translated as CASSVGGANRETQNF.

Judged by abundance, this clonotype is medium-sized (0.01 to 0.1%). The V gene is TRBV9, the J gene TRBJ2-7; 7 nucleotides match TRBD2. The CDR3 is made up of 15 amino acids. Germline values: CDR1 SGDLS, CDR2 YYNGEE. J gave up 2 bases and V 0 bases, and 5 bases lay outside the gene matches. CDR3 loop: CASSVDTSETYEQYF. The DNA for the CDR3 is TGTGCCAGCAGCGTAGATACTAGCGAGACCTACGAGCAGTACTTC.

This clonotype was recorded many times. CDR3 DNA sequence: TGTGCCAGCAGCGCCGGACTATTCAGCTCCACAGATACGCAGTATTTT. This gives the protein CASSAGLFSSTDTQYF. V is TRBV9 and J is TRBJ2-3, with D perhaps TRBD2 (6 bases). This CDR3 is built from 16 residues. V was trimmed by 3 bases and J by 2 bases, leaving 16 bases between them. The germline V gene encodes CDR1 SGDLS and CDR2 YYNGEE.

In regard to this clonotype: A much more abundant neighbour one base away suggests this may be a read error. The chain has TRBV9 and TRBJ2-7; 9 bases are a match to TRBD2. This CDR3 contains 14 residues. In germline, CDR1 is SGDLS, CDR2 YYNGEE. The CDR3: CASSPIDSGGEQHF. DNA for the CDR3: TGTGCCAGCAGCCCAATAGATAGCGGGGGCGAGCAGCACTTC. Based on the CDR3 plus reference TRBV9 and TRBJ2-7, the full variable domain is DSGVTQTPKHLITATGQRVTLRCSPRSGDLSVYWYQQSLDQGLQFLIQYYNGEERAKGNILERFSAQQFPDLHSELNLSSLELGDSALYFCASSPIDSGGEQHFGPGTRLTVT.

By share of the sample, this clonotype is medium-sized. V is TRBV9 and J is TRBJ1-6; 7 bases map to TRBD1. J lost 6 bases, V lost 3 bases, and 9 bases had no gene match. Germline CDR1 and CDR2: SGDLS and YYNGEE. The CDR3 is 16 amino acids. CDR3 nucleotides: TGTGCCAGCAGCGACAGGGGCCCAGAGGGTAATTCACCCCTCCACTTT. Amino acid sequence: CASSDRGPEGNSPLHF.

This clonotype was recorded many times. The V gene is TRBV9, the J gene TRBJ2-3, with 9 bases matching TRBD2. The germline CDR1 and CDR2 sequences are SGDLS and YYNGEE. This CDR3 has 14 amino acids. V lost 4 bases and J lost 2; bases outside the gene matches: 2. The CDR3 coding sequence is TGTGCCAGCAGCTTAGCGGGGGACACAGATACGCAGTATTTT. Its protein product is CASSLAGDTDTQYF. Complete variable domain (other parts from reference TRBV9 and TRBJ2-3): DSGVTQTPKHLITATGQRVTLRCSPRSGDLSVYWYQQSLDQGLQFLIQYYNGEERAKGNILERFSAQQFPDLHSELNLSSLELGDSALYFCASSLAGDTDTQYFGPGTRLTVL.

This clonotype is deemed medium-sized (0.01 to 0.1%). This chain connects TRBV9 to TRBJ2-7, with D hard to call. The germline CDR1 and CDR2 sequences are SGDLS and YYNGEE. Trimming removed 5 bases at V and 0 bases at J, with 12 bases between. The CDR3 sequence is 14 residues long. The CDR3 is CASSAGPNSYEQYF. The CDR3 coding sequence is TGTGCCAGCAGTGCAGGCCCCAACTCCTACGAGCAGTACTTC.

By sample fraction, this clonotype is medium-sized. The chain joins TRBV9 to TRBJ1-1, with 8 bases that match TRBD1. Germline lookup yields CDR1 SGDLS and CDR2 YYNGEE. With 3 bases clipped from V and 6 bases from J, the junction kept 4 bases outside the gene matches. The CDR3 is 13 amino acids. The CDR3 region is CASSASGGPEAFF. For the CDR3, the DNA is TGTGCCAGCAGCGCTTCAGGGGGCCCTGAAGCTTTCTTT.

There are a few counts of this clonotype. The gene calls are TRBV9 and TRBJ2-7; D call uncertain. The CDR3 is 13 amino acids. Germline V gene sequence: CDR1 SGDLS, CDR2 YYNGEE. The V end was cut by 4 bases, the J end by 2 bases, with 10 bases between. This CDR3 reads CASSPRGTYEQYF. The CDR3 nucleotides are TGTGCCAGCAGCCCGCGTGGGACCTACGAGCAGTACTTC. The variable domain in full, completed from reference TRBV9 and TRBJ2-7, reads DSGVTQTPKHLITATGQRVTLRCSPRSGDLSVYWYQQSLDQGLQFLIQYYNGEERAKGNILERFSAQQFPDLHSELNLSSLELGDSALYFCASSPRGTYEQYFGPGTRLTVT.

This clonotype came up many times. The genes are TRBV9 and TRBJ2-5; 13 bases match TRBD2. The J segment lost 10 bases and the V segment lost 0 bases, leaving 15 bases of the junction unmatched. This CDR3 contains 18 residues. Per germline, CDR1 SGDLS and CDR2 YYNGEE. CDR3 amino acids: CASSVEATSGGPYGDQYF. CDR3 in DNA: TGTGCCAGCAGCGTAGAGGCGACTAGCGGGGGGCCCTACGGGGACCAGTACTTC.

In its sample, this clonotype was seen many times. The CDR3 sequence is CASSVVDRGFYNEQFF. The CDR3 DNA follows: TGTGCCAGCAGCGTAGTCGACAGGGGATTCTACAATGAGCAGTTCTTC. J is TRBJ2-1 and V is TRBV9, with 8 bases matching TRBD1. CDR3 length equals 16 residues. CDR1 is SGDLS and CDR2 is YYNGEE in the germline V gene. With V trimmed by 0 bases and J by 3 bases, 5 bases remained unmatched.

This clonotype was found many times. The V and J genes are TRBV9 and TRBJ1-2; D not certain. Germline values: CDR1 SGDLS, CDR2 YYNGEE. This CDR3 spans 14 amino acids. Trimming took off 0 bases at V and 1 base at J, with 7 bases between the two ends. CDR3: CASSVDLINYGYTF. Here the CDR3 DNA reads TGTGCCAGCAGCGTAGATCTAATTAACTATGGCTACACCTTC. The full variable domain, completed using reference TRBV9 and TRBJ1-2, is DSGVTQTPKHLITATGQRVTLRCSPRSGDLSVYWYQQSLDQGLQFLIQYYNGEERAKGNILERFSAQQFPDLHSELNLSSLELGDSALYFCASSVDLINYGYTFGSGTRLTVV.

Within the sample, this clonotype is medium-sized (0.01 to 0.1%). The V call is TRBV9, the J call TRBJ1-1, with TRBD1 matching over 8 bases. Germline loops: CDR1 SGDLS, CDR2 YYNGEE. The CDR3 loop spans 15 amino acids. Trimming took 0 bases from V and 1 from J; bases not matched to a gene: 2. Here the CDR3 DNA reads TGTGCCAGCAGCGTAGTCGGGACAGGGAACACTGAAGCTTTCTTT. Its translation: CASSVVGTGNTEAFF.

This clonotype has ten or more counts. The chain carries TRBV9 and TRBJ2-1; TRBD2 agrees at 7 bases. This CDR3 is 15 amino acids long. With V trimmed by 3 bases and J by 2 bases, 5 bases remained unmatched. Germline CDR1 SGDLS, CDR2 YYNGEE. The CDR3 DNA sequence: TGTGCCAGCAGCGGCGGGGGTCTAACCTACAATGAGCAGTTCTTC. It codes for CASSGGGLTYNEQFF.

There are many counts of this clonotype. This chain joins TRBV9 and TRBJ1-1; 8 nucleotides agree with TRBD1. The trim removed 3 bases at V and 0 bases at J, leaving 4 bases unmatched. The CDR3 runs 15 residues. From germline, CDR1 is SGDLS and CDR2 YYNGEE. The CDR3 DNA follows: TGTGCCAGCAGCGGAGACAGGGGAATGAACACTGAAGCTTTCTTT. Protein sequence: CASSGDRGMNTEAFF.

This clonotype was seen many times. V and J are TRBV9 and TRBJ1-2; D not resolved. Trimming left V 0 bases short and J 4 bases short, with 10 bases between. The CDR3 has 14 amino acids. Germline CDR1 reads SGDLS; CDR2 reads YYNGEE. CDR3 nucleotides: TGTGCCAGCAGCGTAGGGGATCCGTCCTATGGCTACACCTTC. Translating gives CASSVGDPSYGYTF.

The table lists this clonotype with many counts. The chain combines TRBV9 with TRBJ2-3; 10 nucleotides line up with TRBD1. V shed 6 bases, J shed 1 base, and the junction held 5 bases outside the gene matches. Germline V gene sequence: CDR1 SGDLS, CDR2 YYNGEE. This CDR3 has 15 amino acids. The CDR3 here is CASTTGTGGTDTQYF. The CDR3 DNA reads as TGTGCCAGCACCACCGGGACAGGGGGCACAGATACGCAGTATTTT. The variable domain in full, with the rest retrieved from reference TRBV9 and TRBJ2-3, is DSGVTQTPKHLITATGQRVTLRCSPRSGDLSVYWYQQSLDQGLQFLIQYYNGEERAKGNILERFSAQQFPDLHSELNLSSLELGDSALYFCASTTGTGGTDTQYFGPGTRLTVL.